One and the same sample provided the 18 T cell receptor delta chains below, sequenced in a study of Vδ1+ human thymocytes. Study conclusions and caveats: Highly polyclonal TRG and TRD repertoires with Gaussian CDR3 length distributions appeared in thymus.

No antigen has been identified for these receptors. Extracted RNA was reverse transcribed into cDNA. CDR3 amplicons came from multiplex PCR with pooled V-gene forward and constant-region reverse primers. TCRdb re-called clones from the multiplex PCR reads using CATT. The sample shows roughly 55,000 delta-chain clones, approximately 16% of them seen only once. The sequenced sample was Vdelta1+ gamma-delta thymocytes from the thymus. Subset of the sample: FACS-sorted CD3+ TCRalphabeta- TCRVdelta1+ TCRVdelta2- thymocytes. The receptor source for this set is a boy under two years old who had congenital heart surgery.

The genes are TRDV1 and TRDJ1; D is unresolved. This CDR3 contains 16 residues. The ends were cut back, 6 bases at V and 0 bases at J, with 17 bases in the middle. Germline V gene lookup returns CDR1 TSWWSYY and CDR2 QGS. This chain's CDR3 is CALGPRVHPYTDKLIF. The CDR3 DNA follows: TGTGCTCTTGGACCTCGAGTGCACCCGTACACCGATAAACTCATCTTT.

This clone was seen only a few times. The chain links TRDV1 to TRDJ1, with D possibly being TRDD3 (5 bases). Trimming cost V 0 bases and J 0 bases, with 29 bases left between them. CDR3 length: 22 residues. Germline V gives CDR1 TSWWSYY, CDR2 QGS. CDR3 sequence reads: CALGELSICSYRGVLYTDKLIF. The CDR3 DNA reads as TGTGCTCTTGGGGAACTTTCCATCTGTTCGTACAGGGGGGTTCTTTACACCGATAAACTCATCTTT.

V usage is TRDV2 and J usage is TRDJ1; 11 positions agree with TRDD3. Germline CDR1 and CDR2: GEAIGNYY and EKD. This CDR3 comprises 19 residues. V lost 1 base and J lost 2; bases outside the gene matches: 14. In DNA, the CDR3 is TGTGCCTGTGACACTGGGGTACTGGGGGATATGAGAGTTACCGATAAACTCATCTTT. This codes for CACDTGVLGDMRVTDKLIF.

This rearrangement joins TRDV1 to TRDJ1; 12 nucleotides match TRDD3. The CDR3 spans 22 residues. Germline V gives CDR1 TSWWSYY, CDR2 QGS. V was clipped by 4 bases and J by 4 bases; unmatched bases: 25. The CDR3 DNA sequence: TGTGCTCTTGGGGTTACCAAGAAGGCCTTCCTTTACTGGGGGATACTTAGCGATAAACTCATCTTT. Amino acids: CALGVTKKAFLYWGILSDKLIF.

The chain links TRDV1 to TRDJ1; the match to TRDD3 covers 10 bases. J gave up 2 bases and V 2 bases, and 17 bases lay outside the gene matches. In germline, CDR1 is TSWWSYY, CDR2 QGS. CDR3 size: 20 residues. The CDR3 region is CALGECSLLRGIRPTDKLIF. Written as DNA, the CDR3 is TGTGCTCTTGGGGAATGTTCACTCCTACGGGGGATACGCCCGACCGATAAACTCATCTTT.

Only a few counts were recorded for this clone. This rearrangement joins TRDV1 to TRDJ1; D may be TRDD2 (9 bases). Trimming shortened V by 1 base and J by 0 bases, and 27 bases separated the two germline ends. The germline V gene encodes CDR1 TSWWSYY and CDR2 QGS. The CDR3 extends over 21 amino acids. This CDR3 reads CALGEPALPTSTGGYTDKLIF. CDR3 DNA: TGTGCTCTTGGGGAACCAGCCCTTCCTACCTCTACTGGGGGGTACACCGATAAACTCATCTTT.

In its sample, this clone was seen a few times. V gene TRDV1 combines with J gene TRDJ1; TRDD3 aligns across 9 bases. J lost 3 bases, V lost 3 bases, and 23 bases had no gene match. CDR1 and CDR2 from the germline V gene are TSWWSYY and QGS. This CDR3 is 21 amino acids long. This CDR3 is CALGDPKACPDWGILPDKLIF. DNA of the CDR3: TGTGCTCTTGGGGATCCCAAGGCCTGCCCTGATTGGGGGATATTACCCGATAAACTCATCTTT.

This clone appeared a few times. The V and J genes are TRDV2 and TRDJ1; TRDD3 matches 9 bases. V dropped 1 base and J dropped 0; count of bases not matched to a gene: 11. The CDR3 is 18 amino acids. From germline, CDR1 is GEAIGNYY and CDR2 EKD. The CDR3 loop is CACDTSLLGDLHTDKLIF. The DNA for the CDR3 is TGTGCCTGTGACACTTCGCTCCTGGGGGATCTGCACACCGATAAACTCATCTTT.

The chain combines TRDV1 with TRDJ1; 12 bases align to TRDD3. Germline values: CDR1 TSWWSYY, CDR2 QGS. After removal of 2 bases from V and 0 bases from J, the junction contained 19 bases not matched to a gene. CDR3 length: 22 amino acids. CDR3 bases: TGTGCTCTTGGGGAAGAGTGGCACTGGCTTACTGGGGGATACCCTTACACCGATAAACTCATCTTT. As protein: CALGEEWHWLTGGYPYTDKLIF.

This clone was detected a few times. The chain links TRDV1 to TRDJ1, with 9 bases fitting TRDD2. The trim removed 3 bases at V and 2 bases at J, leaving 19 bases unmatched. The V gene's germline CDR1 is TSWWSYY and CDR2 QGS. This CDR3 has 20 amino acids. The CDR3 DNA reads TGTGCTCTTGGGGACCCCAGCCTTCCTACAAGTACTGGTTGGACCGATAAACTCATCTTT. This codes for CALGDPSLPTSTGWTDKLIF.

This chain links TRDV1 with TRDJ1; D remains unclear. This CDR3 has 14 amino acids. The V gene's germline CDR1 is TSWWSYY and CDR2 QGS. V lost 0 bases to trimming and J lost 1 base, with 6 bases between them. Here the CDR3 DNA reads TGTGCTCTTGGGGAACTAATATCCACCGATAAACTCATCTTT. Amino acid sequence: CALGELISTDKLIF.

This chain links TRDV1 with TRDJ1, with 8 bases fitting TRDD3. In germline, CDR1 is TSWWSYY, CDR2 QGS. Trimming took 2 bases from V and 2 from J; bases not matched to a gene: 16. This CDR3 comprises 19 residues. CDR3 in amino acids: CALGEGKATLLGVTDKLIF. The CDR3 coding sequence is TGTGCTCTTGGGGAAGGAAAAGCTACCCTACTGGGGGTAACCGATAAACTCATCTTT.

The chain recombines TRDV1 with TRDJ1, with D possibly TRDD3 on 8 matching bases. Trimming removed 0 bases at V and 0 bases at J, with 29 bases between. The CDR3 length is 22 residues. Germline loops: CDR1 TSWWSYY, CDR2 QGS. CDR3 sequence (DNA): TGTGCTCTTGGGGAACTACGCCCCCCCTTCCTGCGCTGGGGGACTGACACCGATAAACTCATCTTT. The encoded protein is CALGELRPPFLRWGTDTDKLIF.

This clone has only a few counts. The chain links TRDV1 to TRDJ1, with TRDD3 matching 7 bases. Germline V lookup: CDR1 TSWWSYY, CDR2 QGS. CDR3 length: 17 residues. The V segment lost 1 base and the J segment 0 bases; nucleotides outside the gene matches: 8. The CDR3 region is CALGEPYWGPYTDKLIF. The CDR3 nucleotides read TGTGCTCTTGGGGAACCCTACTGGGGACCGTACACCGATAAACTCATCTTT.

The gene calls are TRDV1 and TRDJ1, with 7 bases aligning to TRDD2. Germline V gene data show CDR1 as TSWWSYY and CDR2 as QGS. This CDR3 is 15 amino acids long. V dropped 4 bases and J dropped 4; count of bases not matched to a gene: 9. The CDR3 loop is CALGGHLPALDKLIF. The CDR3 DNA is TGTGCTCTTGGGGGCCACCTTCCTGCGCTCGATAAACTCATCTTT.

V usage is TRDV1 and J usage is TRDJ1; 10 positions agree with TRDD3. The CDR3 has 17 amino acids. V lost 2 bases, J lost 2 bases, and 8 bases stayed unmatched. The germline gives CDR1 TSWWSYY, CDR2 QGS. CDR3 nucleotides: TGTGCTCTTGGGGAATGGCTGGGGGATATTGGAACCGATAAACTCATCTTT. Amino acid sequence: CALGEWLGDIGTDKLIF.

This clone occurred a few times. The J gene is TRDJ1, the V gene TRDV1; the D gene is possibly TRDD3 (5 bases). CDR1 is TSWWSYY and CDR2 is QGS in the germline V gene. CDR3 length equals 14 residues. V lost 5 bases and J 0 bases, leaving 10 bases between the germline ends. As DNA, the CDR3 is TGTGCTCTTGGGTGGGGCTTGTACACCGATAAACTCATCTTT. This codes for CALGWGLYTDKLIF.

This chain uses TRDV1 with TRDJ1; D remains unclear. Looked up from germline, CDR1 is TSWWSYY and CDR2 is QGS. Trimming cost V 0 bases and J 0 bases, with 11 bases left between them. The CDR3 extends over 16 amino acids. This CDR3 reads CALGELLTEDTDKLIF. In nucleotides, the CDR3 is TGTGCTCTTGGGGAACTTTTGACAGAGGACACCGATAAACTCATCTTT.